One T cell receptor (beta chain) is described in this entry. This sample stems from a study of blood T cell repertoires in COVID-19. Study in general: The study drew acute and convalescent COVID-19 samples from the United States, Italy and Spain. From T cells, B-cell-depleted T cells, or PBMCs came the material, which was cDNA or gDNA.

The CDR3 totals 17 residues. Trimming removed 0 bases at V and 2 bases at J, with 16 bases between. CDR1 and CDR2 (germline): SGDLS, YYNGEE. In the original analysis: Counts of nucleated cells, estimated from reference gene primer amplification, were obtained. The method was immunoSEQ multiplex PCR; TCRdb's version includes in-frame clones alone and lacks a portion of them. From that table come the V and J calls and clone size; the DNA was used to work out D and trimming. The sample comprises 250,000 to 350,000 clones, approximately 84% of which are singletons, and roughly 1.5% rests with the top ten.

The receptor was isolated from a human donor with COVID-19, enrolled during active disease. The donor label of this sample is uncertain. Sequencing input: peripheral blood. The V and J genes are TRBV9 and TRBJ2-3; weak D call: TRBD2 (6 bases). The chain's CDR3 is CASSVVGGAGNTDTQYF. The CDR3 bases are TGTGCCAGCAGCGTAGTGGGGGGAGCTGGAAACACAGATACGCAGTATTTT.